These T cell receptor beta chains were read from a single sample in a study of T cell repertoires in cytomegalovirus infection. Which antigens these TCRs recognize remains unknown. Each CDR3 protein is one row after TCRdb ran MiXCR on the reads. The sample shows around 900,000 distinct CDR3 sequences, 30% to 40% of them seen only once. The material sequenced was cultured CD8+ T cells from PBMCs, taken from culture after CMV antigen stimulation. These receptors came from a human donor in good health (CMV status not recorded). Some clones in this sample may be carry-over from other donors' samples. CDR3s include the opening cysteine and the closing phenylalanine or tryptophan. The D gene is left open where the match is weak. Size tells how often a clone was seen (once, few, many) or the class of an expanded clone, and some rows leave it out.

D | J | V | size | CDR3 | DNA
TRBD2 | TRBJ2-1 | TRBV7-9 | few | CASSRAGGRWNEQFF | TGTGCCAGCAGCCGAGCGGGGGGGCGGTGGAATGAGCAGTTCTTC
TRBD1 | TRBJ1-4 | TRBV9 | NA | CASSVLTGQNEKLFF | TGTGCCAGCAGCGTTTTAACGGGACAGAATGAAAAACTGTTTTTT
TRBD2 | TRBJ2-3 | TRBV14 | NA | CASSRLAGNTDTQYF | TGTGCCAGCAGCCGACTAGCGGGAAACACAGATACGCAGTATTTT
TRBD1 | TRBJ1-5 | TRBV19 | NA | CASSWGGGGNQPQHF | TGTGCCAGTAGTTGGGGAGGGGGCGGCAATCAGCCCCAGCATTTT
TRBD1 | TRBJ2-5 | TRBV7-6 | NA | CASSLAGGAGEETQYF | TGTGCCAGCAGCTTAGCAGGGGGCGCCGGGGAAGAGACCCAGTACTTC
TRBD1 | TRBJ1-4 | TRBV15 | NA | CATSGDRAVNEKLFF | TGTGCCACCAGCGGAGACAGGGCAGTAAATGAAAAACTGTTTTTT
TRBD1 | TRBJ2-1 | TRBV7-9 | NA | CASSAWGQRNEQFF | TGTGCCAGCAGCGCTTGGGGACAGCGCAATGAGCAGTTCTTC
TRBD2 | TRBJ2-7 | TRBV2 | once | CASSPLAGGDEQYF | TGTGCCAGCAGTCCTCTAGCCGGGGGGGACGAGCAGTACTTC
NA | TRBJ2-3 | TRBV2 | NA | CASPAPRAQYTDTQYF | TGTGCCAGCCCCGCTCCCCGGGCCCAATACACAGATACGCAGTATTTT
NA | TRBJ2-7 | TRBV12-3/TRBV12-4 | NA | CASSFGARDRGYEQYF | TGTGCCAGCAGTTTCGGGGCCCGGGATCGTGGATACGAGCAGTACTTC
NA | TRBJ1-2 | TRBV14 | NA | CASSQVGRPGRNYGYTF | TGTGCCAGCAGCCAAGTCGGCAGGCCAGGACGCAACTATGGCTACACCTTC
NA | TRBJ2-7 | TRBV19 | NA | CASSMENQFYEQYF | TGTGCCAGTAGTATGGAGAATCAATTCTACGAGCAGTACTTC
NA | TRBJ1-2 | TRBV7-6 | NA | CASGDSANYGCTF | TGTGCCAGCGGAGACAGTGCTAACTATGGCTGCACCTTC
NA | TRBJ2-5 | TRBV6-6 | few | CASSYLRLGQETQYF | TGTGCCAGCAGTTACCTCCGACTAGGCCAAGAGACCCAGTACTTC
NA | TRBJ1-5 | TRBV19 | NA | CASSILPGFGRYNQPQHF | TGTGCCAGTAGTATTCTCCCGGGCTTTGGACGGTATAATCAGCCCCAGCATTTT
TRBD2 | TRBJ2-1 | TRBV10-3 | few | CAISELAGGPNEQFF | TGTGCCATCAGTGAGCTAGCGGGGGGGCCCAATGAGCAGTTCTTC
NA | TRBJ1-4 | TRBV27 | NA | CASSPLRQTNEKLFF | TGTGCCAGCAGTCCTCTCCGGCAAACTAATGAAAAACTGTTTTTT
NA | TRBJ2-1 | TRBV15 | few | CATTGTNYNEQFF | TGTGCCACAACCGGGACAAACTACAATGAGCAGTTCTTC
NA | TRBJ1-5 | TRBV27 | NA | CASSNQGPNQPQHF | TGTGCCAGCAGCAACCAGGGGCCTAATCAGCCCCAGCATTTT
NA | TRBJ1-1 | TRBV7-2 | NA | CASSLGRYALNTEAFF | TGTGCCAGCAGCTTAGGAAGGTACGCGTTGAACACTGAAGCTTTCTTT